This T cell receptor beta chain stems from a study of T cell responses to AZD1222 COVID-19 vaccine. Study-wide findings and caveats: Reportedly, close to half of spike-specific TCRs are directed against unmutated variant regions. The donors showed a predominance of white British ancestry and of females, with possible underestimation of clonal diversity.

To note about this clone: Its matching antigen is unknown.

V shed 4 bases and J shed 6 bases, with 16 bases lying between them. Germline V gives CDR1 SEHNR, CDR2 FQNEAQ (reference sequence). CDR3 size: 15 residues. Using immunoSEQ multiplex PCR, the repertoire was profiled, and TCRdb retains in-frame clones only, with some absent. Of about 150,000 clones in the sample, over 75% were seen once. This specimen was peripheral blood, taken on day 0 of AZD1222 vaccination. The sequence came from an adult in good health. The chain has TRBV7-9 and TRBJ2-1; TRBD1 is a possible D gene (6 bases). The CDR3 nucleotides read TGTGCCAGCAGCTCACTTAAACAGGGCCTCAATGAGCAGTTCTTC. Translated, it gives CASSSLKQGLNEQFF. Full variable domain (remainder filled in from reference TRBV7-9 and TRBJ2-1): DTGVSQNPRHKITKRGQNVTFRCDPISEHNRLYWYRQTLGQGPEFLTYFQNEAQLEKSRLLSDRFSAERPKGSFSTLEIQRTEQGDSAMYLCASSSLKQGLNEQFFGPGTRLTVL.